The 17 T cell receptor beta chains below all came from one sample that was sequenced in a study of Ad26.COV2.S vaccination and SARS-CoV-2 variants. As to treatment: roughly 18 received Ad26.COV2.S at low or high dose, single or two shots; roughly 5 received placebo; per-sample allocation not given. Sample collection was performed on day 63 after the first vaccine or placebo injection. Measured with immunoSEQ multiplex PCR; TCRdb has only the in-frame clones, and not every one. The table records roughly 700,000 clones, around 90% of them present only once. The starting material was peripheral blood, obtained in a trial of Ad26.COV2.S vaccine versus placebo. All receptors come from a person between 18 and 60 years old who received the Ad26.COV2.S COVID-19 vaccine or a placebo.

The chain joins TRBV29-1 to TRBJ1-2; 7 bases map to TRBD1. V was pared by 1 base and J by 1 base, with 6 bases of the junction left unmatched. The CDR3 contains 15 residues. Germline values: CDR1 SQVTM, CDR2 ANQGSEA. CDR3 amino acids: CSVEGQGRGNYGYTF. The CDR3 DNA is TGCAGCGTTGAAGGACAGGGCAGGGGTAACTATGGCTACACCTTC.

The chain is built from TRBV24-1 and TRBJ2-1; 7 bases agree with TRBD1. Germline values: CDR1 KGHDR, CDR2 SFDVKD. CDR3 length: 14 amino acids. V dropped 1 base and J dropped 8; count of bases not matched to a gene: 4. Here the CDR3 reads CATSDLATGDEQFF. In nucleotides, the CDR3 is TGTGCCACCAGTGATTTAGCCACAGGGGATGAGCAGTTCTTC.

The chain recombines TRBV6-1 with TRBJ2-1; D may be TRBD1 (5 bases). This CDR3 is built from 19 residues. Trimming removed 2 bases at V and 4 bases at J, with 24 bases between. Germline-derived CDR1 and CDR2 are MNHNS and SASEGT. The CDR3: CASSELGQLIGLLYNEQFF. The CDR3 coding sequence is TGTGCCAGCAGTGAACTGGGGCAGCTCATCGGTCTATTATACAATGAGCAGTTCTTC.

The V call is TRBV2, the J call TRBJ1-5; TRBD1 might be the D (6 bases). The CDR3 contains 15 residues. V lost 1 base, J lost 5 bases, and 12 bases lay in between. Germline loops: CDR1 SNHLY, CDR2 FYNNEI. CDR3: CASSEVDRTYQPQHF. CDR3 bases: TGTGCCAGCAGTGAAGTTGACAGGACCTATCAGCCCCAGCATTTT.

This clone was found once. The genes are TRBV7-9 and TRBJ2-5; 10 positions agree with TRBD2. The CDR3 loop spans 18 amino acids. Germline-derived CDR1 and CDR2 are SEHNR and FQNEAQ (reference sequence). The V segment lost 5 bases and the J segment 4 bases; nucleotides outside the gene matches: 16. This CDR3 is CASSAVSGRLGLGETQYF. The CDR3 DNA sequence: TGTGCCAGCAGCGCCGTTAGCGGGAGGCTGGGCTTAGGAGAGACCCAGTACTTC.

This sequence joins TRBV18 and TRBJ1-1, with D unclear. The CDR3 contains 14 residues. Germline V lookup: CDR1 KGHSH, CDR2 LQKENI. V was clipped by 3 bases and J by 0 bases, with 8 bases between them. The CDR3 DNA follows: TGTGCCAGCTCACCGGCCAGCCTGAACACTGAAGCTTTCTTT. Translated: CASSPASLNTEAFF.

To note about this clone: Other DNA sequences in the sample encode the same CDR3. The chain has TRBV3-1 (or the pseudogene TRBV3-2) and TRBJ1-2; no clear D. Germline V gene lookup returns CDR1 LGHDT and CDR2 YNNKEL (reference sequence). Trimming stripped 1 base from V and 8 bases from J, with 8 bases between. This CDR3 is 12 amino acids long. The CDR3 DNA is TGTGCCAGCAGCCAAGTAGGGTACGGCTACACCTTC. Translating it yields CASSQVGYGYTF.

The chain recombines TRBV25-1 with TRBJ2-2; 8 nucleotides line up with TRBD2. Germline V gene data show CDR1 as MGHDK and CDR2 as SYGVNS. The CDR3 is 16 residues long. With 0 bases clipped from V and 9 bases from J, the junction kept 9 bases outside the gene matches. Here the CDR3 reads CASSEYGAGGHRELFF. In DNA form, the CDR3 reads TGTGCCAGCAGTGAATATGGGGCGGGAGGCCACCGGGAGCTGTTTTTT.

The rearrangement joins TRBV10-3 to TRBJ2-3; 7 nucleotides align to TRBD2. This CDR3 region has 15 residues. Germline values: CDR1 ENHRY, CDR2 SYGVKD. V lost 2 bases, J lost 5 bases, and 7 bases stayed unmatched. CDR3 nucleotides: TGTGCCATCAGTGAGCGGGGGTCGGGGGGAGATACGCAGTATTTT. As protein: CAISERGSGGDTQYF.

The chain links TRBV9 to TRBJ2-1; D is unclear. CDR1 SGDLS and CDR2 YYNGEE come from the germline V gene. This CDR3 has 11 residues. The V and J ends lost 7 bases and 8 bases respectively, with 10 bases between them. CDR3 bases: TGTGCCAGCTCCACTCTACATGAGCAGTTCTTC. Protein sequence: CASSTLHEQFF.

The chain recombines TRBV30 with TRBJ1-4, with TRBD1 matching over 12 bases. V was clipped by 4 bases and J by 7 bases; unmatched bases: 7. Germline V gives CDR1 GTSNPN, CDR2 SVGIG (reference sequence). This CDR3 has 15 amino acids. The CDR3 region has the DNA TGTGCCTGGACGGGGACAGGGGGCTCGGGTGAAAAACTGTTTTTT. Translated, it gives CAWTGTGGSGEKLFF.

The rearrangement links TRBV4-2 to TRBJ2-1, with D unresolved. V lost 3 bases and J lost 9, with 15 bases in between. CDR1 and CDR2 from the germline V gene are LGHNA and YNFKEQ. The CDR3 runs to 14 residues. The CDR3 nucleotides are TGTGCCAGCAGCCATTCCCTAGTATCAGGTGAGCAGTTCTTC. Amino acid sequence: CASSHSLVSGEQFF.

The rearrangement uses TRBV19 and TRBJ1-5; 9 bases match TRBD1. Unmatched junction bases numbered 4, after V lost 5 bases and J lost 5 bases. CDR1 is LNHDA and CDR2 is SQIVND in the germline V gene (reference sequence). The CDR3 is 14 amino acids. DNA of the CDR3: TGTGCCAGTAGTTTGGGACAGGGCCATCAGCCCCAGCATTTT. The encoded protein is CASSLGQGHQPQHF.

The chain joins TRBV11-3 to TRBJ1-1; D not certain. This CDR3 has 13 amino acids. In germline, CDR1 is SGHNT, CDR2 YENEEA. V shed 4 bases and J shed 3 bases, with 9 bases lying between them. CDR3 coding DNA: TGTGCCAGCAGCTGGAAAACTTACACTGAAGCTTTCTTT. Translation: CASSWKTYTEAFF. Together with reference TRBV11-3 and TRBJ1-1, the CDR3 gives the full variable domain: EAGVVQSPRYKIIEKKQPVAFWCNPISGHNTLYWYLQNLGQGPELLIRYENEEAVDDSQLPKDRFSAERLKGVDSTLKIQPAELGDSAVYLCASSWKTYTEAFFGQGTRLTVV.

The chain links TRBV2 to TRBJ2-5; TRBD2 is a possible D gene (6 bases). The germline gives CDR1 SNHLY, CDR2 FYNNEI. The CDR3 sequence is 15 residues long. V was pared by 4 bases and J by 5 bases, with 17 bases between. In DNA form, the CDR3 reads TGTGCCAGCAGTGCCCCGGGACTCCCCCGGGAGACCCAGTACTTC. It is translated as CASSAPGLPRETQYF.

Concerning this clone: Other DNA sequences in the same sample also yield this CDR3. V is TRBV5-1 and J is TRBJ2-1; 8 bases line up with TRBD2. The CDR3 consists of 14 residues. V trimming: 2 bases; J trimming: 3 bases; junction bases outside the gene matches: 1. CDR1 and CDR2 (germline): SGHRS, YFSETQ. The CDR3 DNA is TGCGCCAGCAGCTTTACTAGCGGCTACAATGAGCAGTTCTTC. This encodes CASSFTSGYNEQFF.

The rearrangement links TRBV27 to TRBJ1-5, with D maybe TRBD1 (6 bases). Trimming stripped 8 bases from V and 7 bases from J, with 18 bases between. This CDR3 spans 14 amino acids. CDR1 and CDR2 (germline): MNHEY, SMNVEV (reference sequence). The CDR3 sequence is CASAIQGSGQPQHF. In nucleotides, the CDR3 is TGTGCCAGCGCCATACAGGGATCGGGACAGCCCCAGCATTTT.